One T cell receptor (beta chain) is described in this entry. The antigen remains undetermined. Roughly 0.45 to 1 ug RNA was reverse transcribed with random hexamers. The immunoSEQ assay covered 54 Vbeta and 13 Jbeta segments for CDR3. TCRdb re-called the immunoSEQ multiplex PCR reads through MiXCR, storing one row per CDR3 protein. The sample records 110,000 or so distinct CDR3 sequences, approximately 93% being singletons. The sample is drawn from a study of CD8 T cells in Susac syndrome. Overall study results and limits: The study admitted that it had a relatively small number of individuals in its TCR sequencing and HLA analysis.

Sequencing of TCR beta, carried out with a high-throughput approach, was applied to CD8+ and CD4+ T cells from the blood. The TEMRA cells underwent FACS enrichment, while the CD8+ and CD4+ T cells underwent negative isolation. Germline CDR1 reads LGHNT; CDR2 reads FRNRAP. The CDR3 is made up of 13 amino acids. Trimming removed 4 bases from V and 7 bases from J; junction bases left unmatched: 1. V and J are TRBV12-5 and TRBJ1-4; 9 bases fit TRBD1. The material sequenced was CD4+ T cells from PBMCs. The TCR sequence derives from a human donor with multiple sclerosis. CDR3 amino acids: CASGSDRGEKLFF. The CDR3 DNA reads TGTGCTAGTGGTTCGGACAGGGGTGAAAAACTGTTTTTT.